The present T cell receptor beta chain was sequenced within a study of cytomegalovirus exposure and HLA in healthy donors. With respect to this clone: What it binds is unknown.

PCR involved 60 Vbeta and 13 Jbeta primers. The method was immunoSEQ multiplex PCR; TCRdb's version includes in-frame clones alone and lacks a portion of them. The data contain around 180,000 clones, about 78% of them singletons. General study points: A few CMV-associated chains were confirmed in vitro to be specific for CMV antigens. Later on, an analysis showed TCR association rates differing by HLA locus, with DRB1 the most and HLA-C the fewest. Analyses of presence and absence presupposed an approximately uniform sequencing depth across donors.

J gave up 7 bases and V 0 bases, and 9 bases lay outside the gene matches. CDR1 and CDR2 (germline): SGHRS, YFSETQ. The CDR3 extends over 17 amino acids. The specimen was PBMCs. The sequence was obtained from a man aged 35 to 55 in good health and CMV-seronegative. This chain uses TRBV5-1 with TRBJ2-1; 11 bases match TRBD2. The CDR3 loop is CASSLVASGGPMNEQFF. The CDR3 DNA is TGCGCCAGCAGCTTGGTTGCTAGCGGGGGGCCAATGAATGAGCAGTTCTTC.